Here is one TCR beta chain with its context. As yet, its antigen is unknown. This entry comes from a study of shared clonotypes between healthy human individuals. Points from the study as a whole: Larger estimated richness was generally recorded for naive subsets relative to memory subsets.

CDR3 length: 15 amino acids. Trimming removed 3 bases from V and 1 base from J, with 12 bases in between. Germline V gene sequence: CDR1 GTSNPN, CDR2 SVGIG (reference sequence). Sequencing was performed with immunoSEQ multiplex PCR; in TCRdb, only in-frame clones are kept and a portion is missing. The sample records 2 million to 3 million clones, approximately 94% being singletons. This TCR came from a man younger than 35 in good health. The specimen was naive CD4+ T cells sorted from blood. Sample subset: CD45RA+ positively selected. The chain joins TRBV30 to TRBJ1-4, with D perhaps matching TRBD1 (6 bases). For the CDR3, the DNA is TGTGCCTGGAGGACCGGACAGCTAACTAATGAAAAACTGTTTTTT. As protein: CAWRTGQLTNEKLFF.